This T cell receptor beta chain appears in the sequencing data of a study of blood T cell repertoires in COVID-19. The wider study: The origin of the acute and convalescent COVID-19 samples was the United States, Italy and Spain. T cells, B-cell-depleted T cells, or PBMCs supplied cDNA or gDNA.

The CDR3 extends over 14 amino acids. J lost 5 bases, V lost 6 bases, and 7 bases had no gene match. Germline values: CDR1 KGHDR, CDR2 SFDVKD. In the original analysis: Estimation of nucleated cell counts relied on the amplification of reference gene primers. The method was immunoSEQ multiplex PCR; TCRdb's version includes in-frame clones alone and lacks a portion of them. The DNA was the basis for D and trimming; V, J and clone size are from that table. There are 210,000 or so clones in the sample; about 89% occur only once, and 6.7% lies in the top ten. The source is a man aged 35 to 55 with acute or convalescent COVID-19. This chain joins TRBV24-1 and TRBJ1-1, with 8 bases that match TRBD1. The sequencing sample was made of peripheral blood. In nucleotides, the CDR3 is TGTGCCACCAGTTCCGCAGGGGGCAGAACTGAAGCTTTCTTT. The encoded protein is CATSSAGGRTEAFF.